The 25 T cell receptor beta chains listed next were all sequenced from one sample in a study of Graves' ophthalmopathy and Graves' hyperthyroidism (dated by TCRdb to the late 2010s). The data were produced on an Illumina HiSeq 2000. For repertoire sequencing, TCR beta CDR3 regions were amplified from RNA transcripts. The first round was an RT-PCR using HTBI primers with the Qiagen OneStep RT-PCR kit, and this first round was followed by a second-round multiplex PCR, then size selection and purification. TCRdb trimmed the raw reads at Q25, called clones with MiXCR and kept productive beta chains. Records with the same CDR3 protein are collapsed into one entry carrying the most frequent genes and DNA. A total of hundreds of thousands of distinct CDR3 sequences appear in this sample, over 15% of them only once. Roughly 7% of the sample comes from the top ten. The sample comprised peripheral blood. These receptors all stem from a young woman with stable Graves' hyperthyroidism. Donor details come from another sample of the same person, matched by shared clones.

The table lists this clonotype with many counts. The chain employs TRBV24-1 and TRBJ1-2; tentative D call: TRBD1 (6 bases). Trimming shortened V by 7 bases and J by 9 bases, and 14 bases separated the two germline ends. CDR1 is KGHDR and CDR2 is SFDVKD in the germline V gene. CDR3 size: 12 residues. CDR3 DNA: TGTGCCACCAGCCCCGGGGGGCAGAGCTACACCTTC. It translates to CATSPGGQSYTF.

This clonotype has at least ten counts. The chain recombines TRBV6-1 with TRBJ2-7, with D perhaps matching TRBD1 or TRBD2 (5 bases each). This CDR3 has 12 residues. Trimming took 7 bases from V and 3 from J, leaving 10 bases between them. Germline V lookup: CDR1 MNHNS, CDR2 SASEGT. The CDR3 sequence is CASTRDGYEQYF. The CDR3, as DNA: TGTGCCAGCACTCGGGACGGCTACGAGCAGTACTTC.

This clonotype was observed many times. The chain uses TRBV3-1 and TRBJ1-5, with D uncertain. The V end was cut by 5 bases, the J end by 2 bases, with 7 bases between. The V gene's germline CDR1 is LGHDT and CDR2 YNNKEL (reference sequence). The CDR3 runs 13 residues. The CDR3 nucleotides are TGTGCCAGCAGCGGATCTGGCAATCAGCCCCAGCATTTT. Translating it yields CASSGSGNQPQHF.

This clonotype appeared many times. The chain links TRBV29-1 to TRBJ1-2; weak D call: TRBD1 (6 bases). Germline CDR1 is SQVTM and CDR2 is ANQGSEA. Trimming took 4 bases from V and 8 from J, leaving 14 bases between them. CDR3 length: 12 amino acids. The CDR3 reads CSVGTDLGGYTF. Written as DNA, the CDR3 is TGCAGCGTTGGGACAGACCTGGGGGGCTACACCTTC.

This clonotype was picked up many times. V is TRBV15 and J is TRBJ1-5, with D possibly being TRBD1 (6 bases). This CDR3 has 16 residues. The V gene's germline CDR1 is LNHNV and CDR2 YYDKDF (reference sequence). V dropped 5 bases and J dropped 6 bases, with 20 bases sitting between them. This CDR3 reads CATSAFKGGRSQPQHF. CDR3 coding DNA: TGTGCCACCAGCGCCTTTAAGGGGGGCCGGTCTCAGCCCCAGCATTTT. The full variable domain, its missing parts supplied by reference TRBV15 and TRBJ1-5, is DAMVIQNPRYQVTQFGKPVTLSCSQTLNHNVMYWYQQKSSQAPKLLFHYYDKDFNNEADTPDNFQSRRPNTSFCFLDIRSPGLGDTAMYLCATSAFKGGRSQPQHFGDGTRLSIL.

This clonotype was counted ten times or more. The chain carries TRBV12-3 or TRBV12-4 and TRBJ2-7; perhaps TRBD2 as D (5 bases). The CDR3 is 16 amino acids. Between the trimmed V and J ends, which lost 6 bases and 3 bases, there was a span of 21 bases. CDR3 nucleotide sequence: TGTGCCAGCAGCCTGGACTCCTTTGAAGCTAACTACGAGCAGTACTTC. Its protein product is CASSLDSFEANYEQYF.

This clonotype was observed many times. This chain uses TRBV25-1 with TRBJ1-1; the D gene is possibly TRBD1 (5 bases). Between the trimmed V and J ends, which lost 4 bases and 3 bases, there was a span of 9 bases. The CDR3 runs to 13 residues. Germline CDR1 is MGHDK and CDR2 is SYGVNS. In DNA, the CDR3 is TGTGCCAGCAGTGCAGGGTGGGACACTGAAGCTTTCTTT. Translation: CASSAGWDTEAFF.

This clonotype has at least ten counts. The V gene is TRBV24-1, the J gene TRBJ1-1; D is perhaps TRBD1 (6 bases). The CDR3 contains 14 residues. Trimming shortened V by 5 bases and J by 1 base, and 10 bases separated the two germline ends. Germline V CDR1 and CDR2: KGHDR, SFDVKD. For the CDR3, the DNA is TGTGCCACCAGTGGAAAGGGGGGGAACACTGAAGCTTTCTTT. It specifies CATSGKGGNTEAFF.

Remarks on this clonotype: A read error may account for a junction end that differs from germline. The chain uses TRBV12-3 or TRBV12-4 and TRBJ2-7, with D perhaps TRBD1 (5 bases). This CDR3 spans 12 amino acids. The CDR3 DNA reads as TGTGCTAGCAGGTTCTGGGGCGGCGAGCAGTACTTC. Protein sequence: CASRFWGGEQYF.

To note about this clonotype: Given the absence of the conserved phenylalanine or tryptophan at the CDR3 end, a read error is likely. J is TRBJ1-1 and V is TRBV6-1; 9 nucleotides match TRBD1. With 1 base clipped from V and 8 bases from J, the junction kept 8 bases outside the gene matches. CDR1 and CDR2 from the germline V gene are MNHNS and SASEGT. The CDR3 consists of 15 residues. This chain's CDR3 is CASSEDTGQGREAFY. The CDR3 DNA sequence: TGTGCCAGCAGTGAAGATACGGGACAGGGAAGAGAAGCTTTCTAT.

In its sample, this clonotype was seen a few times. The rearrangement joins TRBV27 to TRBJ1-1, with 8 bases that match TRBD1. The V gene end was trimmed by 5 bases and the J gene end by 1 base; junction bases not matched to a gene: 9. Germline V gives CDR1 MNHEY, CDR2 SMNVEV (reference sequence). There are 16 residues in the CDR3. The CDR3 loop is CASSPGQGRPNTEAFF. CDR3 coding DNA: TGTGCCAGCAGTCCAGGACAGGGTAGGCCGAACACTGAAGCTTTCTTT.

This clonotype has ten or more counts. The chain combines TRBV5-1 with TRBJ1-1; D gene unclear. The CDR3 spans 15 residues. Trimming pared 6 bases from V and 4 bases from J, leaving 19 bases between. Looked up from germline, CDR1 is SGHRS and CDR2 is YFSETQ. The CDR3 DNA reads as TGCGCCAGCAACGAGGGTCCCGGAATAGGCACTGAAGCTTTCTTT. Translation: CASNEGPGIGTEAFF.

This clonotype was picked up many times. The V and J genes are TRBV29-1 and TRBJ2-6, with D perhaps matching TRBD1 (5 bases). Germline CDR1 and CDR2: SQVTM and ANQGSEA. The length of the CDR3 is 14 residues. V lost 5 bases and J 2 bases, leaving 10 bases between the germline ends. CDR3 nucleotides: TGCAGCGTTTTCCCAGGGACTGGGGCCAACGTCCTGACTTTC. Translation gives CSVFPGTGANVLTF.

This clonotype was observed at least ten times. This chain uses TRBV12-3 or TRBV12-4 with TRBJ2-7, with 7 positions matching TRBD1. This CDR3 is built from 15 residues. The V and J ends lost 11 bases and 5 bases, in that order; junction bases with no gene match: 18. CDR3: CACELQGNLANEQYF. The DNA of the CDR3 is TGTGCCTGTGAGCTACAGGGGAACCTTGCGAACGAGCAGTACTTC.

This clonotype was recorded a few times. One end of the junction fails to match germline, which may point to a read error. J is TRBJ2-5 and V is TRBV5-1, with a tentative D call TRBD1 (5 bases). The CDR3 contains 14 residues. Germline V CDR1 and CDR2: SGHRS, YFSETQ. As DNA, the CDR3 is TGCGCCAGCAGCTTGGACAGGAGACAAGAGACCAAGTACTTC. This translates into CASSLDRRQETKYF.

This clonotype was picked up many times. Here the CDR3 reads CASSIGGQRGETQYF. CDR3 bases: TGTGCCAGTAGTATTGGGGGACAACGCGGAGAGACCCAGTACTTC. V is TRBV19 and J is TRBJ2-5; TRBD1 might be the D (6 bases). CDR3 length equals 15 residues. Germline CDR1 is LNHDA and CDR2 is SQIVND (reference sequence). Trimming took off 3 bases at V and 4 bases at J, with 15 bases between the two ends.

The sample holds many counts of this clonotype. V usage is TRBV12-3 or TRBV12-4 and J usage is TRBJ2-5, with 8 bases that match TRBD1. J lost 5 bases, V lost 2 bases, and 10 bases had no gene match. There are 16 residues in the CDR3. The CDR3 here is CASSLFGYRGTETQYF. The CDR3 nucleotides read TGTGCCAGCAGTTTATTCGGTTACAGGGGGACTGAGACCCAGTACTTC.

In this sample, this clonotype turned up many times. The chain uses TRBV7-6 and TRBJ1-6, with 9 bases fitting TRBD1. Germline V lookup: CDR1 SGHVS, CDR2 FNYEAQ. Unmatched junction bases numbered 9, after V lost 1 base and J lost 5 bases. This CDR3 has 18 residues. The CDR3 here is CASSLDLGTGNHNSPLHF. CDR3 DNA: TGTGCCAGCAGCTTAGACCTTGGGACAGGGAATCATAATTCACCCCTCCACTTT.

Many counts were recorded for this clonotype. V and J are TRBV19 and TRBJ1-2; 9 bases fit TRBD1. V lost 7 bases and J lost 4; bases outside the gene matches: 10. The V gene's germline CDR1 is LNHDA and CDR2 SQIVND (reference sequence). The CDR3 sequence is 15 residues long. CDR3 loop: CASKVRTGATYGYTF. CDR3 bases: TGTGCCAGTAAAGTCAGGACAGGGGCAACCTATGGCTACACCTTC.

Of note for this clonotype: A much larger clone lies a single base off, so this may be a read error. CDR3 sequence (DNA): TGTGCCAGCAGCAAGGACGAGAACAATGAGAAGTTCTTC. Translated: CASSKDENNEKFF. The chain carries TRBV6-1 and TRBJ2-1; the D is unclear. Germline values: CDR1 MNHNS, CDR2 SASEGT. The CDR3 consists of 13 residues.

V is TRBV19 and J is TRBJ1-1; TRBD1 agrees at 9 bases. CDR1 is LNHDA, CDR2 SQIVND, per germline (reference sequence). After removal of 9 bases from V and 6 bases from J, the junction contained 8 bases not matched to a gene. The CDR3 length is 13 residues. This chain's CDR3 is CASKTGGVAEAFF. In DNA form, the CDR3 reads TGTGCCAGCAAGACAGGGGGTGTCGCTGAAGCTTTCTTT.

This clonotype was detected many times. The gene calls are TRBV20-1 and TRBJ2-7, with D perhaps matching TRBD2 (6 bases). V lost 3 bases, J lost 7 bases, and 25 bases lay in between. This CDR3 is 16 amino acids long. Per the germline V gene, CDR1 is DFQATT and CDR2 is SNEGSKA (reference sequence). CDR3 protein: CSASHQGGSGMGEQYF. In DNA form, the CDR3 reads TGCAGTGCTAGTCATCAGGGAGGCAGTGGGATGGGGGAGCAGTACTTC.

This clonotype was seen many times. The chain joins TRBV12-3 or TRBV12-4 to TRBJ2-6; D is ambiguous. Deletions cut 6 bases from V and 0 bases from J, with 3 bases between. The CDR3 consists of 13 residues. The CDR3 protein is CASSNSGANVLTF. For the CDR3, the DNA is TGTGCCAGCAGCAACTCTGGGGCCAACGTCCTGACTTTC.

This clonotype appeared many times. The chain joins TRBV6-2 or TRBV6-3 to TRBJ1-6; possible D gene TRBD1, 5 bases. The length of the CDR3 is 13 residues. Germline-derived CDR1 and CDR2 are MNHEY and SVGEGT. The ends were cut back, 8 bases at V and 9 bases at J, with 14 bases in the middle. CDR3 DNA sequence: TGTGCCAGCGTCGGGACCCCGCGTTCACCCCTCCACTTT. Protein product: CASVGTPRSPLHF.

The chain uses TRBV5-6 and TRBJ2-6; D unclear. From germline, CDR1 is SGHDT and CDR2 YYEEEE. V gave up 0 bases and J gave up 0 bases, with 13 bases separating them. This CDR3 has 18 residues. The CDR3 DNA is TGTGCCAGCAGCTTGGACCTAACATCGAGCTCTGGGGCCAACGTCCTGACTTTC. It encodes CASSLDLTSSSGANVLTF.